A single T cell receptor beta chain is shown here with its context. Its specific antigen is unknown. No much larger clone exists at a distance of one base, and base qualities are not known. TCRbeta CDR3 regions were amplified from genomic DNA by means of the immunoSEQ Assay, a bias-controlled multiplex PCR. The source study handled its data this way. Within the assay, amplification of reference gene primers was used to estimate how many nucleated cells each sample contained. Sequence reads were collapsed and filtered to measure the absolute abundance of every unique TCRbeta CDR3 rearrangement. For each sample, productive Simpson clonality was calculated by taking the square root of Simpson's diversity index across productive rearrangements. Drawn from immuneACCESS, this table holds only the in-frame rearrangements with V and J called that TCRdb kept. Clones are partly lost; checked studies trace under half to an unresolved V gene and leave the rest unexplained. V, J and clone size were drawn from that table, and D and trimming were deduced from the DNA. The sample table shows 37,000 or so clones, and about 89% are seen once. In total, the top ten clones hold about 6.5% of the sample.

Whole blood was collected in K2EDTA tubes by collaborating institutions according to the institutions' own protocols. For TCRbeta analysis, collaborators shipped samples as frozen whole blood, isolated PBMCs, or DNA extracted from either of those sample types. This sample is drawn from a study of blood T cell repertoires in COVID-19 (dated by TCRdb to 2019 to 2021). Study-level background: Samples from collaborators originated in the United States, Italy and Spain and spanned both the acute and convalescent phases of COVID-19. Subjects who had been exposed to COVID-19, were actively infected with it, or had recovered from it provided the deeply sampled blood TCRbeta repertoires that made up the dataset. Where HLA class I and class II types were available, the types were taken from metadata supplied by the sample provider, not from assay-based typing. The samples were drawn from the first 160 participants of the ongoing ImmuneRACE study and from 950 to 1,500 subjects provided by 6 global collaborators. The prospective study material was composed of cDNA or gDNA derived from T cells, B-cell-depleted T cells, or PBMCs. Sample metadata almost always included a de-identified subject ID, COVID-19 status, age in years and sex. A freely available public database, intended as a resource for researchers studying the immune response to SARS-CoV-2, is where the repertoires were released. Study-wide findings and limitations: The amount of clinical and demographic metadata varied by source and participant and was provided uncurated.

The CDR3 runs 15 residues from the cysteine to the phenylalanine. The entry retains the CDR3 DNA only, 45 bases that are in frame from base 1. At the junction V is shortened by 4 bases and J by 5 bases; bases outside the gene matches: 6. Via the germline V gene (reference sequence), CDR1 is SGHNT and CDR2 YYREEE. The rearrangement joined TRBV5-4 to TRBJ1-4; TRBD1 lines up with 9 middle nucleotides. This receptor was identified in a human donor in a cohort sampled during active COVID-19. Sequencing was done on a sample of peripheral blood. The DNA is TGTGCCAGCAGCACCGCCGGGACAGGGAATGAAAAACTGTTTTTT. This gives the protein CASSTAGTGNEKLFF.